The clone carrying this TCR beta chain has only one observation. Antigen specificity is unknown. The sample originates from a study of T cell clonotyping in hematopoietic cell transplantation. Study overall: Cytoreduction preceded collection of pretransplant recipient samples. Whole-study results and caveats: At the given depth, recipient repertoires were over 95% de novo clonotypes.

The germline V gene has CDR1 MDHEN and CDR2 SYDVKM. The V end lost 0 bases, the J end lost 0 bases, and 9 bases lay between the germline ends. This CDR3 has 16 amino acids. Clones were read by immunoSEQ multiplex PCR, and TCRdb kept only the in-frame ones, dropping some. The repertoire holds under 20,000 clones, with approximately 80% as singletons. Time point noted: recipient sample about 28 days before transplant, after cytoreduction. Blood collection times were about day -28 and days 30, 100, 180 posttransplant. The rearrangement links TRBV28 to TRBJ1-5; tentative D call: TRBD1 (5 bases). This TCR came from a man aged 60-69 years with acute myeloid leukemia. Some clones in this sample may be carry-over from other donors' samples. The sequenced sample was peripheral blood mononuclear cells, obtained before stem cell transplant. Here the CDR3 reads CASSLWGTYSNQPQHF. The CDR3 region has the DNA TGTGCCAGCAGTTTATGGGGGACCTATAGCAATCAGCCCCAGCATTTT.